Only a few counts were recorded for the clone carrying this TCR beta chain. The data stem from a study of CD8 T cells in ankylosing spondylitis. From germline, CDR1 is MDHEN and CDR2 SYDVKM. This CDR3 has 14 amino acids. Trimming took 3 bases from V and 0 from J, leaving 6 bases between them. A quantitative 5'-RACE method, one with molecular barcodes, was used to make TCR beta libraries. TCRdb itself ran the 5' RACE reads through MiXCR, one entry per CDR3 protein. The data contain roughly 180,000 distinct CDR3 sequences, roughly 12% of them seen just once; the ten biggest clones take up about 28%. The receptor's source is a male donor with ankylosing spondylitis or in good health (not recorded which). V and J are TRBV28 and TRBJ1-5; D gene ambiguous. The sequenced material came from blood, either unsorted or a sorted T cell fraction (not recorded which). The CDR3 nucleotides are TGTGCCAGCAGTTTTCAAGTTAGCAATCAGCCCCAGCATTTT. Its translation: CASSFQVSNQPQHF. The variable domain in full, completed from reference TRBV28 and TRBJ1-5, reads DVKVTQSSRYLVKRTGEKVFLECVQDMDHENMFWYRQDPGLGLRLIYFSYDVKMKEKGDIPEGYSVSREKKERFSLILESASTNQTSMYLCASSFQVSNQPQHFGDGTRLSIL.